A selection of T cell receptor beta chains follows, all from one sample in a study of T cells in Graves' hyperthyroidism and ophthalmopathy. Using its own MiXCR run on the multiplex PCR reads, TCRdb lists one record per CDR3 protein. The sample includes nearly 750,000 distinct CDR3 sequences, 30% to 40% seen only once; the top ten take 31%. Source material: blood. These receptors all stem from a woman aged 40 to 49 with Graves' hyperthyroidism. Each CDR3 is given with its conserved first and last residue. Fields, in order: J gene, V gene, clone size, D gene, CDR3 DNA, CDR3 protein. D genes are given only for firm matches. A clone size is listed for some rows: how often the clone was seen (once, few, many), or a class if it is expanded.

j_call: TRBJ2-5
v_call: TRBV5-1
clone_size: -
d_call: TRBD1
cdr3_nt: TGCGCCAGCAGCTACAGGGGGGATCAAGAGACCCAGTACTTC
cdr3_aa: CASSYRGDQETQYF

j_call: TRBJ1-6
v_call: TRBV7-2
clone_size: -
d_call: -
cdr3_nt: TGTGCCAGCAGCTTAGTTCTCCGTAGCTCCTATAATTCACCCCTCCACTTT
cdr3_aa: CASSLVLRSSYNSPLHF

j_call: TRBJ1-3
v_call: TRBV11-2
clone_size: many
d_call: -
cdr3_nt: TGTGCCAGCAGGCCGGAGTCTGGAAACACCATATATTTT
cdr3_aa: CASRPESGNTIYF

j_call: TRBJ1-4
v_call: TRBV12-3/TRBV12-4
clone_size: -
d_call: -
cdr3_nt: TGTGCCAGCAGTAGGACCACAACTAATGAAAAACTGTTTTTT
cdr3_aa: CASSRTTTNEKLFF

j_call: TRBJ2-7
v_call: TRBV7-2
clone_size: -
d_call: -
cdr3_nt: TGTGCCTGGAGTGTGATTACAGGGATCGGCGAGCAGTACTTC
cdr3_aa: CAWSVITGIGEQYF

j_call: TRBJ1-3
v_call: TRBV4-3
clone_size: few
d_call: -
cdr3_nt: TGCGCCAGCAGCCAAGATAGCGGGGGCAGTGGAAACACCATATATTTT
cdr3_aa: CASSQDSGGSGNTIYF

j_call: TRBJ2-7
v_call: TRBV29-1
clone_size: -
d_call: -
cdr3_nt: TGCAGCTTTCAGGACGGCCTAGAGGAGCAGTACTTC
cdr3_aa: CSFQDGLEEQYF

j_call: TRBJ2-5
v_call: TRBV9
clone_size: few
d_call: -
cdr3_nt: TGTGCCAGCAGCGCGGACTTGGGGGAGACCCAGTACTTC
cdr3_aa: CASSADLGETQYF

j_call: TRBJ2-7
v_call: TRBV7-9
clone_size: -
d_call: -
cdr3_nt: TGTGCCAGCAGCCGAGTCGGACTACCTTTGAGGGAGAGCGAGCAGTACTTC
cdr3_aa: CASSRVGLPLRESEQYF

j_call: TRBJ2-5
v_call: TRBV19
clone_size: -
d_call: TRBD2
cdr3_nt: TGTGCCAGCAGCAGGACGGGGGGTAGTCGGGAGACCCAGTACTTC
cdr3_aa: CASSRTGGSRETQYF

j_call: TRBJ1-1
v_call: TRBV29-1
clone_size: many
d_call: -
cdr3_nt: TGCAGCGTTGGACAGGTTCTGAACACTGAAGCTTTCTTT
cdr3_aa: CSVGQVLNTEAFF

j_call: TRBJ2-1
v_call: TRBV10-3
clone_size: -
d_call: TRBD1
cdr3_nt: TGTGCCATCAGTGCCCGGGGACAGGGGGACAATGAGCAGTTCTTC
cdr3_aa: CAISARGQGDNEQFF

j_call: TRBJ2-7
v_call: TRBV9
clone_size: -
d_call: -
cdr3_nt: TGTGCCAGCAGCGCAGGGACGGGGGAGCAGTACTTC
cdr3_aa: CASSAGTGEQYF

j_call: TRBJ1-2
v_call: TRBV19
clone_size: -
d_call: -
cdr3_nt: TGTGCCAGTAGTCCCCCCGGACGGCCCATTAGCTATGGCTACACCTTC
cdr3_aa: CASSPPGRPISYGYTF

j_call: TRBJ1-2
v_call: TRBV6-5
clone_size: many
d_call: -
cdr3_nt: TGTGCCAGCGGGCCGACAGGACCCTATGGCTACACCTTC
cdr3_aa: CASGPTGPYGYTF

j_call: TRBJ2-7
v_call: TRBV11-2
clone_size: many
d_call: -
cdr3_nt: TGTGCCAGCAGCCCTGACACCTGGCAGTACTTC
cdr3_aa: CASSPDTWQYF